The 32 T cell receptor beta chains reported below all come from one sample, sequenced in a study of blood T cell repertoires in COVID-19 (dated by TCRdb to 2020 to 2021). The library was prepared using the immunoSEQ multiplex PCR assay. Sourced from immuneACCESS, this table was stored by TCRdb with only in-frame sequences that have V and J called. A share of the clones is absent; for the studies checked, an unresolved V gene accounts for under half, and the remainder has no known explanation. In all, the sample holds fewer than 200,000 clones, and about three quarters of those were seen once. Roughly 2.8% of the sample is in the top ten clones. The sample taken for sequencing was peripheral blood. The receptor source for this set is a man between 65 and 80 years old with acute or convalescent COVID-19.

CDR3 sequence (DNA): TGTGCCAGTAGTATCGGACAGGGGAACACTGAAGCTTTCTTT. Amino acid sequence: CASSIGQGNTEAFF. The V and J genes are TRBV19 and TRBJ1-1, with TRBD1 matching 8 bases. V was clipped by 3 bases and J by 1 base; unmatched bases: 1. This CDR3 is built from 14 residues. Germline CDR1 is LNHDA and CDR2 is SQIVND (reference sequence).

The chain is built from TRBV27 and TRBJ2-5; 9 bases map to TRBD2. CDR1 MNHEY and CDR2 SMNVEV come from the germline V gene (reference sequence). This CDR3 has 15 residues. V shed 0 bases and J 8 bases; nucleotides not matched to a gene: 7. CDR3 loop: CASSLSAGGRETQYF. The CDR3 nucleotides read TGTGCCAGCAGTTTATCGGCGGGAGGGAGAGAAACCCAGTACTTC.

The chain employs TRBV19 and TRBJ1-3; D unresolved. The CDR3 is made up of 17 amino acids. Trimming took off 1 base at V and 4 bases at J, with 17 bases between the two ends. Germline V lookup: CDR1 LNHDA, CDR2 SQIVND (reference sequence). CDR3 region: CASSIGTLLALGNTIYF. The CDR3 DNA reads as TGTGCCAGTAGTATAGGGACTCTCCTGGCTCTCGGAAACACCATATATTTT.

This chain links TRBV9 with TRBJ2-3, with TRBD1 identical over 11 bases. This CDR3 is 15 amino acids long. The germline CDR1 and CDR2 sequences are SGDLS and YYNGEE. Trimming took 5 bases from V and 3 from J; bases not matched to a gene: 5. CDR3 bases: TGTGCCAGCAGTCTGCGGGACAGGGGGACAGATACGCAGTATTTT. Translated, it gives CASSLRDRGTDTQYF.

This clone was counted between two and nine times. V usage is TRBV7-2 and J usage is TRBJ2-5, with 7 nucleotides matching TRBD1. V lost 2 bases to trimming and J lost 2 bases; unmatched junction nucleotides: 8. Per germline, CDR1 SGHTA and CDR2 FQGNSA. This CDR3 comprises 16 residues. The CDR3 DNA reads as TGTGCCAGCAGCTTATCGGGCGACAGGGCGCAAGAGACCCAGTACTTC. Amino acids: CASSLSGDRAQETQYF.

This chain connects TRBV5-6 to TRBJ2-7; 10 bases fit TRBD2. V lost 0 bases to trimming and J lost 1 base; unmatched junction nucleotides: 13. The CDR3 is made up of 19 amino acids. From germline, CDR1 is SGHDT and CDR2 YYEEEE. In DNA, the CDR3 is TGTGCCAGCAGCTTGGTGTCCGGGACTAGCGAATTGCTGTCCTACGAGCAGTACTTC. Amino acid sequence: CASSLVSGTSELLSYEQYF.

The chain combines TRBV9 with TRBJ2-3; TRBD2 might be the D (6 bases). Between the trimmed V and J ends, which lost 9 bases and 5 bases, there was a span of 22 bases. The CDR3 contains 15 residues. Germline V gene lookup returns CDR1 SGDLS and CDR2 YYNGEE. CDR3 nucleotide sequence: TGTGCCACGTCGGAGGGGCGAGCCCAAATAGATACGCAGTATTTT. Protein: CATSEGRAQIDTQYF.

The table lists this clone with a few counts. The chain has TRBV7-2 and TRBJ2-7, with 8 nucleotides matching TRBD1. The ends lost 6 bases at V and 4 bases at J; junction bases unmatched: 8. CDR1 and CDR2 (germline): SGHTA, FQGNSA. The CDR3 runs 14 residues. Written as DNA, the CDR3 is TGTGCCAGCAGGCGTACGGGACAGGTTTACGAGCAGTACTTC. It encodes CASRRTGQVYEQYF. The full variable domain, rest sourced from reference TRBV7-2 and TRBJ2-7, is GAGVSQSPSNKVTEKGKDVELRCDPISGHTALYWYRQSLGQGLEFLIYFQGNSAPDKSGLPSDRFSAERTGGSVSTLTIQRTQQEDSAVYLCASRRTGQVYEQYFGPGTRLTVT.

V gene TRBV28 combines with J gene TRBJ1-1; tentatively, D is TRBD1 (5 bases). The ends were cut back, 3 bases at V and 1 base at J, with 6 bases in the middle. CDR1 and CDR2 (germline): MDHEN, SYDVKM. This CDR3 is 13 amino acids long. CDR3 sequence (DNA): TGTGCCAGCAGTTTTCAGGGGAACACTGAAGCTTTCTTT. Residues: CASSFQGNTEAFF.

The rearrangement joins TRBV6-5 to TRBJ1-5; D gene ambiguous. The V end lost 4 bases, the J end lost 0 bases, and 10 bases lay between the germline ends. The CDR3 runs to 15 residues. Germline CDR1 MNHEY, CDR2 SVGAGI. CDR3 coding DNA: TGTGCCAGCAGTTCCCGGGGAAATAGCAATCAGCCCCAGCATTTT. It yields the protein CASSSRGNSNQPQHF.

The rearrangement links TRBV5-4 to TRBJ1-3; perhaps TRBD1 as D (6 bases). V was trimmed by 4 bases and J by 0 bases, leaving 14 bases between them. The CDR3 spans 16 residues. Germline V gene data show CDR1 as SGHNT and CDR2 as YYREEE (reference sequence). Written as DNA, the CDR3 is TGTGCCAGCAGCCCTGGGGGGGCCCCCTCTGGAAACACCATATATTTT. Amino acids: CASSPGGAPSGNTIYF.

This clone was seen more than once but under ten times. The chain uses TRBV19 and TRBJ1-2, with 8 positions matching TRBD1. The CDR3 length is 14 residues. The germline V gene has CDR1 LNHDA and CDR2 SQIVND (reference sequence). V was pared by 5 bases and J by 1 base, with 3 bases of the junction left unmatched. In nucleotides, the CDR3 is TGTGCCAGTAGTGCCGGACAGGGTAACTATGGCTACACCTTC. Its protein is CASSAGQGNYGYTF.

The V call is TRBV5-1, the J call TRBJ2-4, with D maybe TRBD2 (5 bases). V lost 2 bases to trimming and J lost 7 bases, with 10 bases between them. The CDR3 length is 13 residues. The V gene's germline CDR1 is SGHRS and CDR2 YFSETQ. CDR3 sequence (DNA): TGCGCCAGCAGCTTTAATAGCGTGAACATTCAGTACTTC. Amino acids: CASSFNSVNIQYF.

The chain combines TRBV7-2 with TRBJ1-1; D possibly corresponds to TRBD1 (6 bases). V was pared by 5 bases and J by 0 bases, with 16 bases between. Germline assignment: CDR1 SGHTA and CDR2 FQGNSA. The CDR3 is 16 amino acids. The CDR3 sequence is CASSPDRPRVNTEAFF. CDR3 sequence (DNA): TGTGCCAGCAGCCCCGACAGGCCCCGGGTGAACACTGAAGCTTTCTTT.

The rearrangement links TRBV28 to TRBJ2-7; the D gene is possibly TRBD1 (6 bases). V lost 3 bases and J 4 bases, leaving 19 bases between the germline ends. The CDR3 runs 16 residues. From germline, CDR1 is MDHEN and CDR2 SYDVKM. In DNA form, the CDR3 reads TGTGCCAGCAGTTTCCGAACAGGGAGCACGGGGTACGAGCAGTACTTC. It translates to CASSFRTGSTGYEQYF.

Many counts were recorded for this clone. This rearrangement joins TRBV10-1 to TRBJ1-3, with 10 bases that match TRBD1. The CDR3 is 19 amino acids. V lost 8 bases to trimming and J lost 0 bases; unmatched junction nucleotides: 16. The germline CDR1 and CDR2 sequences are WNHNN and SYGVQD (reference sequence). This CDR3 reads CASEVGDRGAPRSGNTIYF. As DNA, the CDR3 is TGCGCCAGCGAAGTGGGGGACAGGGGTGCCCCCCGCTCTGGAAACACCATATATTTT.

The J gene is TRBJ1-2, the V gene TRBV7-6; D not resolved. V was cut by 2 bases and J by 2 bases, with 12 bases left in between. The CDR3 is 15 amino acids. CDR1 and CDR2 from the germline V gene are SGHVS and FNYEAQ. The CDR3 DNA reads as TGTGCCAGCAGCTTAATCCGGGGTACAAACTATGGCTACACCTTC. Its protein is CASSLIRGTNYGYTF.

The genes are TRBV9 and TRBJ1-1; D is undetermined. The CDR3 is made up of 15 amino acids. V lost 0 bases, J lost 1 base, and 10 bases lay in between. The V gene's germline CDR1 is SGDLS and CDR2 YYNGEE. Written as DNA, the CDR3 is TGTGCCAGCAGCGTAGGTGCTCGGGAGAACACTGAAGCTTTCTTT. It yields the protein CASSVGARENTEAFF.

The genes are TRBV28 and TRBJ1-2; a possible D gene is TRBD1 (6 bases). Germline loops: CDR1 MDHEN, CDR2 SYDVKM. This CDR3 has 18 residues. Trimming shortened V by 1 base and J by 0 bases, and 18 bases separated the two germline ends. The CDR3 DNA sequence: TGTGCCAGCAGTTTATTTTCGACAGGCTCTAGTCCTAACTATGGCTACACCTTC. Protein: CASSLFSTGSSPNYGYTF.

The chain has TRBV5-6 and TRBJ1-2, with TRBD1 matching over 7 bases. The CDR3 extends over 14 amino acids. J was trimmed by 7 bases and V by 3 bases; bases with no gene match: 9. Germline CDR1 is SGHDT and CDR2 is YYEEEE. CDR3 in DNA: TGTGCCAGCAGCTCGACAGGGTTCCGACCTGGCTACACCTTC. Amino acids: CASSSTGFRPGYTF.

The chain employs TRBV27 and TRBJ1-2, with TRBD1 matching 8 bases. Germline CDR1 MNHEY, CDR2 SMNVEV (reference sequence). Trimming removed 0 bases from V and 6 bases from J; junction bases left unmatched: 6. This CDR3 comprises 15 residues. The CDR3 reads CASSLSIAGGDGYTF. The DNA for the CDR3 is TGTGCCAGCAGTTTATCTATTGCAGGGGGCGATGGCTACACCTTC.

This clone was detected a few times. V is TRBV12-3 or TRBV12-4 and J is TRBJ2-5; D may be TRBD2 (5 bases). Trimming left V 5 bases short and J 5 bases short, with 12 bases between. CDR3 length: 13 residues. This CDR3 is CASSPTRRETQYF. The CDR3 nucleotides read TGTGCCAGCAGTCCGACCAGGAGGGAGACCCAGTACTTC.

This chain uses TRBV7-9 with TRBJ2-2; D is undetermined. V dropped 3 bases and J dropped 4 bases, with 12 bases sitting between them. Germline loops: CDR1 SEHNR, CDR2 FQNEAQ (reference sequence). This CDR3 has 15 amino acids. The CDR3 DNA reads as TGTGCCAGCAGCTTTCAGGCAGCAATCACCGGGGAGCTGTTTTTT. It encodes CASSFQAAITGELFF. The variable domain in full, with the rest retrieved from reference TRBV7-9 and TRBJ2-2, is DTGVSQNPRHKITKRGQNVTFRCDPISEHNRLYWYRQTLGQGPEFLTYFQNEAQLEKSRLLSDRFSAERPKGSFSTLEIQRTEQGDSAMYLCASSFQAAITGELFFGEGSRLTVL.

This sequence joins TRBV10-3 and TRBJ2-5; TRBD2 aligns across 9 bases. Germline values: CDR1 ENHRY, CDR2 SYGVKD. This CDR3 is 15 amino acids long. Germline trimming cut 5 bases from V and 1 base from J; bases unmatched to any gene: 5. The CDR3: CAISRTSGPQETQYF. The CDR3, as DNA: TGTGCCATCAGTCGCACTAGCGGGCCCCAAGAGACCCAGTACTTC.

The chain has TRBV11-3 and TRBJ2-1; a weak D match, TRBD1 (5 bases). Trimming pared 7 bases from V and 2 bases from J, leaving 12 bases between. The CDR3 totals 14 residues. The germline CDR1 and CDR2 sequences are SGHNT and YENEEA. The chain's CDR3 is CASNLGQTYNEQFF. In nucleotides, the CDR3 is TGTGCCAGCAACCTAGGACAAACCTACAATGAGCAGTTCTTC.

Written as DNA, the CDR3 is TGTGCCTGGAGTGTATTGGCGGAGAATCAGCCCCAGCATTTT. Its protein product is CAWSVLAENQPQHF. V usage is TRBV30 and J usage is TRBJ1-5; D is unresolved. V was shortened by 0 bases and J by 4 bases, with 10 bases between the two germline ends. Germline V lookup: CDR1 GTSNPN, CDR2 SVGIG (reference sequence). This CDR3 has 14 amino acids. Combining the CDR3 with reference TRBV30 and TRBJ1-5 gives the whole variable domain SQTIHQWPATLVQPVGSPLSLECTVEGTSNPNLYWYRQAAGRGLQLLFYSVGIGQISSEVPQNLSASRPQDRQFILSSKKLLLSDSGFYLCAWSVLAENQPQHFGDGTRLSIL.

In this sample, this clone turned up a few times. The V gene is TRBV28, the J gene TRBJ1-2; D ambiguous. This CDR3 comprises 13 residues. The V gene lost 6 bases and the J gene lost 1 base, with 9 bases spanning the gap. Germline V lookup: CDR1 MDHEN, CDR2 SYDVKM. The CDR3 nucleotides are TGTGCCAGCAGGGAGGAGGTTAACTATGGCTACACCTTC. It is translated as CASREEVNYGYTF.

By proportion, this clone is medium-sized. This chain links TRBV19 with TRBJ2-7; a weak D match, TRBD2 (5 bases). CDR1 and CDR2 (germline): LNHDA, SQIVND (reference sequence). The CDR3 runs 16 residues. Trimming left V 4 bases short and J 1 base short, with 17 bases between. The CDR3 sequence is CASSTWAGITSYEQYF. DNA of the CDR3: TGTGCCAGTAGTACCTGGGCCGGGATTACTTCCTACGAGCAGTACTTC.

J is TRBJ2-7 and V is TRBV7-9; 11 bases are shared with TRBD2. Per the germline V gene, CDR1 is SEHNR and CDR2 is FQNEAQ (reference sequence). With V trimmed by 5 bases and J by 5 bases, 5 bases remained unmatched. This CDR3 has 14 residues. The CDR3 region has the DNA TGTGCCAGCAGCAAACTAGCGGGAGTGAACGAGCAGTACTTC. The encoded protein is CASSKLAGVNEQYF.

This sequence joins TRBV27 and TRBJ1-5; TRBD1 matches 7 bases. CDR1 is MNHEY and CDR2 is SMNVEV in the germline V gene (reference sequence). After removal of 2 bases from V and 5 bases from J, the junction contained 12 bases not matched to a gene. This CDR3 spans 17 amino acids. CDR3 region: CASSLPRGTVRDQPQHF. CDR3 in DNA: TGTGCCAGCAGTTTACCCCGGGGGACAGTTAGGGATCAGCCCCAGCATTTT.

V is TRBV15 and J is TRBJ2-3; no clear D gene. Trimming took 2 bases from V and 2 from J, leaving 8 bases between them. This CDR3 has 14 amino acids. Germline CDR1 LNHNV, CDR2 YYDKDF (reference sequence). The CDR3 region has the DNA TGTGCCACCAGCAGAAACATTTTCACAGATACGCAGTATTTT. This translates into CATSRNIFTDTQYF.

This rearrangement joins TRBV12-5 to TRBJ1-1; 8 nucleotides align to TRBD1. Per germline, CDR1 LGHNT and CDR2 FRNRAP. After removal of 3 bases from V and 5 bases from J, the junction contained 11 bases not matched to a gene. The CDR3 is 16 amino acids. This CDR3 reads CASGFMAGGEGTEAFF. For the CDR3, the DNA is TGTGCTAGTGGTTTTATGGCAGGGGGCGAGGGGACTGAAGCTTTCTTT.